Following are 10 T cell receptor beta chains from one sample sequenced in a study of blood T cell repertoires in COVID-19. TCRdb's table, derived via immunoSEQ multiplex PCR, lists solely in-frame clones and lacks some. The table has 55,000 to 65,000 clones, 90% seen once. The sequenced material came from peripheral blood. These receptors were collected from a woman older than 75 with active COVID-19.

This chain uses TRBV9 with TRBJ2-7; 7 bases match TRBD1. Losses at the gene ends were 4 bases for V and 1 base for J; bases not matched to a gene: 5. Germline V gene lookup returns CDR1 SGDLS and CDR2 YYNGEE. The CDR3 extends over 14 amino acids. The chain's CDR3 is CASSSGQQSYEQYF. CDR3 coding DNA: TGTGCCAGCAGCTCGGGACAGCAATCCTACGAGCAGTACTTC.

V gene TRBV28 combines with J gene TRBJ2-7, with a tentative D call TRBD1 (6 bases). The CDR3 has 12 residues. In germline, CDR1 is MDHEN, CDR2 SYDVKM. Trimming took off 5 bases at V and 7 bases at J, with 12 bases between the two ends. CDR3 residues: CASSQPGQEQYF. The CDR3 nucleotides read TGTGCCAGCAGTCAACCGGGACAAGAGCAGTACTTC.

The chain carries TRBV2 and TRBJ2-7, with 7 positions matching TRBD1. The V gene end was trimmed by 6 bases and the J gene end by 2 bases; junction bases not matched to a gene: 4. The CDR3 runs to 13 residues. CDR1 SNHLY and CDR2 FYNNEI come from the germline V gene. DNA for the CDR3: TGTGCCAGCAGGAAGGGGGCCCCCTACGAGCAGTACTTC. The encoded protein is CASRKGAPYEQYF.

The V and J genes are TRBV29-1 and TRBJ2-2; 8 bases are shared with TRBD2. The J segment lost 3 bases and the V segment lost 7 bases, leaving 7 bases of the junction unmatched. Germline V gene lookup returns CDR1 SQVTM and CDR2 ANQGSEA. The CDR3 is 14 amino acids. The chain's CDR3 is CSGIAGTHTGELFF. The CDR3 nucleotides are TGCAGCGGTATAGCGGGAACCCACACCGGGGAGCTGTTTTTT.

The chain couples TRBV29-1 to TRBJ2-5; D gene ambiguous. This CDR3 has 11 amino acids. Germline V lookup: CDR1 SQVTM, CDR2 ANQGSEA. Trimming shortened V by 4 bases and J by 5 bases, and 8 bases separated the two germline ends. CDR3 sequence: CSVVLLETQYF. The CDR3 region has the DNA TGCAGCGTTGTATTACTCGAGACCCAGTACTTC. Supplemented by reference TRBV29-1 and TRBJ2-5, the full variable domain reads SAVISQKPSRDICQRGTSLTIQCQVDSQVTMMFWYRQQPGQSLTLIATANQGSEATYESGFVIDKFPISRPNLTFSTLTVSNMSPEDSSIYLCSVVLLETQYFGPGTRLLVL.

The rearrangement uses TRBV19 and TRBJ1-2; 11 bases align to TRBD1. The CDR3 spans 15 residues. V lost 10 bases and J lost 4; bases outside the gene matches: 11. The germline V gene encodes CDR1 LNHDA and CDR2 SQIVND (reference sequence). The DNA for the CDR3 is TGTGCCACGTCGACCGGGACAGGGGGTTCCTATGGCTACACCTTC. Protein sequence: CATSTGTGGSYGYTF.

The J gene is TRBJ1-1, the V gene TRBV5-1; 9 nucleotides match TRBD1. The CDR3 consists of 15 residues. Losses at the gene ends were 4 bases for V and 5 bases for J; bases not matched to a gene: 9. CDR1 SGHRS and CDR2 YFSETQ come from the germline V gene. DNA for the CDR3: TGCGCCAGCAGCGTGTCCGGGACAGGGAGTACTGAAGCTTTCTTT. Its translation is CASSVSGTGSTEAFF.

The chain combines TRBV7-9 with TRBJ2-1; D may be TRBD1 (5 bases). Per germline, CDR1 SEHNR and CDR2 FQNEAQ (reference sequence). The V end was cut by 5 bases, the J end by 5 bases, with 7 bases between. The CDR3 sequence is 12 residues long. The CDR3 protein is CASSGANNEQFF. The CDR3 region has the DNA TGTGCCAGCAGCGGGGCTAACAATGAGCAGTTCTTC. The whole variable domain, remainder taken from reference TRBV7-9 and TRBJ2-1, is DTGVSQNPRHKITKRGQNVTFRCDPISEHNRLYWYRQTLGQGPEFLTYFQNEAQLEKSRLLSDRFSAERPKGSFSTLEIQRTEQGDSAMYLCASSGANNEQFFGPGTRLTVL.

The chain is built from TRBV19 and TRBJ1-4; 8 bases are a match to TRBD1. V was pared by 6 bases and J by 8 bases, with 5 bases of the junction left unmatched. CDR3 length: 13 residues. Germline values: CDR1 LNHDA, CDR2 SQIVND (reference sequence). The chain's CDR3 is CASRDRVGEKLFF. CDR3 in DNA: TGTGCCAGTAGGGACAGGGTTGGGGAAAAACTGTTTTTT.

This sequence joins TRBV5-5 and TRBJ2-1; TRBD2 matches 10 bases. V dropped 4 bases and J dropped 3; count of bases not matched to a gene: 4. There are 15 residues in the CDR3. Per germline, CDR1 SGHKS and CDR2 YYEKEE (reference sequence). The CDR3: CASSAGTSDYNEQFF. As DNA, the CDR3 is TGTGCCAGCAGCGCCGGGACTAGCGACTACAATGAGCAGTTCTTC.